This T cell receptor (beta chain) was identified in a study of technical replicates of blood from several donors. The germline V and J ends were trimmed by 1 base and 3 bases, with 7 bases remaining between them. The CDR3 runs 13 residues. Germline V gene sequence: CDR1 LNHDA, CDR2 SQIVND (reference sequence). This table comes from immunoSEQ multiplex PCR, and its TCRdb copy is limited to in-frame clones, with some not included. The sample lists around 85,000 clones; roughly 94% were seen once. Sequencing was done on a sample of T cells isolated from PBMCs. The receptor's source is a human donor in good health. The J gene is TRBJ2-7, the V gene TRBV19; the D gene is possibly TRBD1 (6 bases). In DNA, the CDR3 is TGTGCCAGTAGTATAGTGGACAGCTACGAGCAGTACTTC. Translation: CASSIVDSYEQYF.